This T cell receptor (beta chain) was sequenced for a study of CD8 T cells in Susac syndrome (dated by TCRdb to about 2019). Context from the whole study: Of the Susac syndrome patients who were sequenced, roughly 6 had clinically active disease and roughly 8 were in clinical remission. Whether CD8+ T cell activation and differentiation in Susac syndrome was antigen driven was tested using repertoire sequencing. At the time of blood withdrawal, Susac syndrome patients were either therapy-naive, taking corticosteroids (with some also receiving IVIg), or on IVIg alone. The clonality of the CD8+ T cell repertoire was compared across around twelve healthy donors, 14 Susac syndrome patients and about 15 multiple sclerosis patients. What the study reported, not specific to this receptor: The study acknowledged that relatively few individuals were included in the TCR sequencing and HLA analysis. Susac syndrome CD8+ repertoires showed clonal expansion, highest in CD8+ TEMRA cells and greater in clinically active than remitting patients. Roughly 15 Susac-specific public clones were identified in the total CD8+ repertoire, and about 5 Susac-specific public clones were identified in the CD8+ TEMRA repertoire.

This clonotype was counted a single time. The clone's antigen remains unknown. No clone much larger than this one lies a single base away; base qualities are absent. On its own, one read is weak support. RNA was extracted using the RNeasy kit, and about 0.45 to 1 ug of the RNA was reverse transcribed with random hexamers. The immunoSEQ multiplex PCR assay, covering 54 Vbeta and 13 Jbeta segments, was used to amplify TCR beta CDR3 regions. PCR amplification bias was corrected by using a synthetic template baseline for primer optimization and computational correction. The paper's processing steps were these. Only productive sequences were kept, with reads annotated to V, D and J genes according to IMGT and analyzed in immunoSEQ Analyzer. To calculate clonality, Shannon entropy was normalized by log2 of the number of productive unique sequences and then subtracted from one. For each patient and control, public and private clones were evaluated within the 100 most prevalent clones. Susac-specific clones were defined as absent from healthy and MS cohorts, roughly 1,100 published viral clones and other ImmuneACCESS disease sequences. TCRdb redid the processing of the public reads, applying fastp at Q25 and MiXCR, and retained in-frame beta chains. One record per CDR3 amino acid sequence lists the most common genes and DNA. These V and J calls derive from TCRdb rather than the authors' analysis. This sample is represented by 120,000 or so distinct CDR3 sequences; around 94% of them were singletons. The ten biggest clones cover about 0.2% of the sample.

Peripheral blood CD8+ and CD4+ T cells from healthy donors, Susac syndrome patients and multiple sclerosis patients were profiled by high-throughput TCR beta sequencing. Susac syndrome patients met recently defined diagnostic criteria for definite or probable disease. CD8+ TEMRA cells were enriched by FACS, while bulk CD8+ and CD4+ T cells were purified by magnetic negative isolation. Blood was drawn into EDTA tubes, processed within 24 hours, and PBMCs were isolated by density gradient centrifugation. PBMCs intended for TCR sequencing were cryopreserved in liquid nitrogen and thawed later in a water bath at 37 degrees C. A purity of at least 90% was achieved for sorted or isolated CD4+, CD8+ and CD8+ TEMRA cells. Sequencing was performed on CD8+ T cells from PBMCs. This sequence originates from a human donor with Susac syndrome.

CDR3 sequence: CASSQDLVAGRETQYF. The nucleotides are TGCGCCAGCAGCCAAGATTTGGTAGCGGGAAGGGAGACCCAGTACTTC. The sequence joins TRBV4-3 to TRBJ2-5, and TRBD2 aligns with 8 junction nucleotides. CDR1 and CDR2, per the germline V gene, are LGHNA and YSLEER. From its cysteine to its phenylalanine, the CDR3 spans 16 amino acids. Only the CDR3 region is kept as DNA, spanning 48 bases read in frame from base 1. Germline trimming amounts to 0 bases on V and 5 bases on J, with 8 as the count of junction bases outside the gene matches.